These 28 T cell receptor beta chains originate from one sample sequenced in a study of T cell repertoires in cytomegalovirus infection. TCRdb fed the reads into MiXCR, producing one record per CDR3 protein. The table records about 110,000 distinct CDR3 sequences, about 30% of them present only once. Their antigen targets remain unknown. Source: CD8+ T cells from cultured PBMCs, taken from culture after CMV antigen stimulation. These receptors all come from a human donor in good health (CMV status not recorded). Some clones in this sample may be carry-over from other donors' samples.

This clonotype was observed a handful of times. V gene TRBV6-8 combines with J gene TRBJ1-1; no firm D call. Per germline, CDR1 MNHGY and CDR2 SAAAGT. This CDR3 has 13 residues. V shed 4 bases and J shed 1 base, with 7 bases lying between them. This CDR3 reads CASSSWGNTEAFF. In nucleotides, the CDR3 is TGTGCCAGCAGTTCGTGGGGGAACACTGAAGCTTTCTTT.

This chain uses TRBV11-2 with TRBJ2-5; no firm D call. Germline values: CDR1 SGHAT, CDR2 FQNNGV. Trimming took off 1 base at V and 2 bases at J, with 11 bases between the two ends. This CDR3 has 15 amino acids. The CDR3 protein is CASSLVNWSQETQYF. The CDR3 coding sequence is TGTGCCAGCAGCTTAGTAAACTGGAGTCAAGAGACCCAGTACTTC. Full variable domain (remainder filled in from reference TRBV11-2 and TRBJ2-5): EAGVAQSPRYKIIEKRQSVAFWCNPISGHATLYWYQQILGQGPKLLIQFQNNGVVDDSQLPKDRFSAERLKGVDSTLKIQPAKLEDSAVYLCASSLVNWSQETQYFGPGTRLLVL.

This clonotype was recorded many times. This sequence joins TRBV9 and TRBJ1-2; 9 bases align to TRBD1. The CDR3 spans 15 residues. The J segment lost 4 bases and the V segment lost 4 bases, leaving 8 bases of the junction unmatched. Per the germline V gene, CDR1 is SGDLS and CDR2 is YYNGEE. The CDR3 nucleotides are TGTGCCAGCAGCCCCGGGACAGGGAACCTCTATGGCTACACCTTC. It encodes CASSPGTGNLYGYTF. The whole variable domain, remainder taken from reference TRBV9 and TRBJ1-2, is DSGVTQTPKHLITATGQRVTLRCSPRSGDLSVYWYQQSLDQGLQFLIQYYNGEERAKGNILERFSAQQFPDLHSELNLSSLELGDSALYFCASSPGTGNLYGYTFGSGTRLTVV.

This clonotype was observed a handful of times. The chain employs TRBV28 and TRBJ1-6, with D perhaps TRBD1 (6 bases). Looked up from germline, CDR1 is MDHEN and CDR2 is SYDVKM. With 1 base removed from V and 7 bases from J, the gap between germline ends came to 17 bases. This CDR3 has 17 residues. The CDR3 protein is CASSLLGPGGGNSPLHF. The CDR3 DNA reads TGTGCCAGCAGTTTATTGGGTCCAGGAGGGGGGAATTCACCCCTCCACTTT.

The sample holds many counts of this clonotype. This sequence joins TRBV6-6 and TRBJ1-1; D unclear. Trimming took off 5 bases at V and 7 bases at J, with 11 bases between the two ends. The CDR3 consists of 12 residues. Germline V gene lookup returns CDR1 MNHNY and CDR2 SVGAGI (reference sequence). Here the CDR3 reads CASSPPGNEAFF. The CDR3 DNA reads as TGTGCCAGCAGTCCCCCGGGAAATGAAGCTTTCTTT.

This clonotype occurred a few times. The gene calls are TRBV7-6 and TRBJ1-3; TRBD1 agrees at 7 bases. V was clipped by 1 base and J by 0 bases; unmatched bases: 9. CDR3 length equals 18 residues. The germline gives CDR1 SGHVS, CDR2 FNYEAQ. The CDR3 coding sequence is TGTGCCAGCAGCTTAGTCCCGACAGGGCGACGCTCTGGAAACACCATATATTTT. Encoded protein: CASSLVPTGRRSGNTIYF.

The chain employs TRBV2 and TRBJ2-5; the D gene is possibly TRBD2 (6 bases). The CDR3 is 11 residues long. V lost 6 bases and J lost 12, with 14 bases in between. Germline V gene sequence: CDR1 SNHLY, CDR2 FYNNEI. DNA of the CDR3: TGTGCCAGCAGGGGTGGACTACGGGAGTACTTC. This gives the protein CASRGGLREYF.

This clonotype is medium-sized (0.01 to 0.1%) by share. V and J are TRBV4-1 and TRBJ1-3; D uncertain. V was shortened by 0 bases and J by 0 bases, with 12 bases between the two germline ends. Germline-derived CDR1 and CDR2 are MGHRA and YSYEKL. The CDR3 sequence is 17 residues long. The CDR3 bases are TGCGCCAGCAGCCAAGAGCCGACTGGATACTCTGGAAACACCATATATTTT. This codes for CASSQEPTGYSGNTIYF.

The chain recombines TRBV7-2 with TRBJ1-1, with D uncertain. Germline V CDR1 and CDR2: SGHTA, FQGNSA. V was trimmed by 0 bases and J by 0 bases, leaving 8 bases between them. The CDR3 sequence is 15 residues long. The DNA of the CDR3 is TGTGCCAGCAGCTTAGCCCCAACCATGAACACTGAAGCTTTCTTT. Its protein is CASSLAPTMNTEAFF.

The genes are TRBV6-1 and TRBJ2-7; D may correspond to TRBD1 or TRBD2 (5 bases each). Deletions cut 8 bases from V and 4 bases from J, with 9 bases between. The CDR3 spans 11 residues. Germline V gives CDR1 MNHNS, CDR2 SASEGT. CDR3 residues: CASGDPYEQYF. CDR3 bases: TGTGCCAGCGGGGACCCATACGAGCAGTACTTC.

This clonotype was seen a handful of times. The rearrangement uses TRBV12-3 or TRBV12-4 and TRBJ2-2, with a tentative D call TRBD1 (7 bases). V lost 6 bases to trimming and J lost 3 bases, with 14 bases between them. This CDR3 comprises 15 residues. The CDR3: CASRPGDRDTGELFF. For the CDR3, the DNA is TGTGCCAGCAGACCGGGGGACAGAGACACCGGGGAGCTGTTTTTT.

This clonotype appeared a few times. The chain is built from TRBV12-3 or TRBV12-4 and TRBJ2-3; tentatively, D is TRBD2 (6 bases). V lost 3 bases and J 2 bases, leaving 9 bases between the germline ends. The CDR3 loop spans 14 amino acids. In nucleotides, the CDR3 is TGTGCCAGCAGTTTGGCGGGGTACACAGATACGCAGTATTTT. Its protein is CASSLAGYTDTQYF.

This clonotype has a count of ten or more. The rearrangement links TRBV27 to TRBJ2-7; TRBD1 matches at 7 bases. The length of the CDR3 is 18 residues. CDR1 is MNHEY, CDR2 SMNVEV, per germline (reference sequence). J was trimmed by 3 bases and V by 6 bases; bases with no gene match: 20. For the CDR3, the DNA is TGTGCCAGCAGCCTCCGGACAGGATCCTCTGTCTTTGGCTACGAGCAGTACTTC. It is translated as CASSLRTGSSVFGYEQYF.

This clonotype came up many times. The chain couples TRBV28 to TRBJ2-6; D not certain. Germline-derived CDR1 and CDR2 are MDHEN and SYDVKM. V was cut by 2 bases and J by 4 bases, with 12 bases left in between. The CDR3 covers 16 residues. CDR3 sequence reads: CASSLEPPRGANVLTF. Written as DNA, the CDR3 is TGTGCCAGCAGTTTAGAACCCCCCAGGGGGGCCAACGTCCTGACTTTC.

The chain joins TRBV6-8 to TRBJ2-5; no clear D gene. V gave up 8 bases and J gave up 5 bases, with 15 bases separating them. The CDR3 runs to 13 residues. Germline V gene sequence: CDR1 MNHGY, CDR2 SAAAGT. CDR3: CASSPGNWETQYF. CDR3 DNA: TGTGCCAGCTCCCCCGGCAACTGGGAGACCCAGTACTTC.

This clonotype was counted ten times or more. For the CDR3, the DNA is TGTGCCAGCACCCCATCGGGGGGGGGTTCCTACGAGCAGTACTTC. Protein: CASTPSGGGSYEQYF. The V gene is TRBV7-8, the J gene TRBJ2-7; TRBD2 matches 8 bases. CDR3 length: 15 amino acids. The V segment lost 7 bases and the J segment 1 base; nucleotides outside the gene matches: 9. Germline CDR1 and CDR2: SGHVS and FQNEAQ.

The V gene is TRBV6-2 or TRBV6-3, the J gene TRBJ2-1; tentatively, D is TRBD2 (5 bases). Germline assignment: CDR1 MNHEY and CDR2 SVGEGT. V lost 2 bases, J lost 6 bases, and 14 bases lay in between. CDR3 size: 15 residues. The CDR3: CASSYEAVPSNEQFF. The CDR3 DNA reads TGTGCCAGCAGTTACGAAGCGGTTCCTTCCAATGAGCAGTTCTTC.

The V gene is TRBV7-8, the J gene TRBJ1-2; D perhaps matches TRBD1 (6 bases). V was cut by 2 bases and J by 8 bases, with 9 bases left in between. Germline V lookup: CDR1 SGHVS, CDR2 FQNEAQ. The CDR3 totals 12 residues. The CDR3 DNA reads as TGTGCCAGCAGCTTATTTGGGGGCGGCTACACCTTC. This encodes CASSLFGGGYTF.

This clonotype was seen a few times. The chain has TRBV29-1 and TRBJ1-5; D ambiguous. The CDR3 is 11 amino acids. Germline V lookup: CDR1 SQVTM, CDR2 ANQGSEA. Trimming took off 0 bases at V and 11 bases at J, with 8 bases between the two ends. In DNA form, the CDR3 reads TGCAGCGTTGAAGAGGTGGGGACCCAGCATTTT. Translating it yields CSVEEVGTQHF.

The chain links TRBV28 to TRBJ1-1; 9 bases match TRBD1. This CDR3 comprises 16 residues. V gave up 5 bases and J gave up 1 base; unmatched junction bases: 8. The germline V gene encodes CDR1 MDHEN and CDR2 SYDVKM. The CDR3 nucleotides read TGTGCCAGCAGTGCGGGACCGGGACAGGGGAACACTGAAGCTTTCTTT. This sequence encodes CASSAGPGQGNTEAFF.

This clonotype was seen a few times. The chain uses TRBV28 and TRBJ1-3; D not resolved. The CDR3 runs 14 residues. Germline V gives CDR1 MDHEN, CDR2 SYDVKM. Trimming removed 11 bases at V and 0 bases at J, with 14 bases between. The CDR3 region has the DNA TGTGCCGGTTCGGACGGTAACTCTGGAAACACCATATATTTT. It encodes CAGSDGNSGNTIYF.

The chain joins TRBV7-6 to TRBJ2-2, with D tentatively TRBD1 (6 bases). The V end was cut by 1 base, the J end by 17 bases, with 14 bases between. Per germline, CDR1 SGHVS and CDR2 FNYEAQ. This CDR3 is 12 amino acids long. The CDR3 DNA sequence: TGTGCCAGCAGCTTAGTGTTGGACAGTGTATTTTTT. This encodes CASSLVLDSVFF.

This rearrangement joins TRBV4-1 to TRBJ2-7; D remains ambiguous. Trimming pared 0 bases from V and 2 bases from J, leaving 11 bases between. Germline V gene lookup returns CDR1 MGHRA and CDR2 YSYEKL. This CDR3 contains 15 residues. This CDR3 reads CASSQDRLDAYEQYF. CDR3 DNA sequence: TGCGCCAGCAGCCAAGATAGGCTAGACGCCTACGAGCAGTACTTC.

The V gene is TRBV6-2 or TRBV6-3, the J gene TRBJ1-2; D is ambiguous. Trimming stripped 2 bases from V and 8 bases from J, with 15 bases between. This CDR3 has 14 residues. Germline assignment: CDR1 MNHEY and CDR2 SVGEGT. CDR3 sequence (DNA): TGTGCCAGCAGTTACAACGCAGCCTTAGAGGGCTACACCTTC. It specifies CASSYNAALEGYTF.

The CDR3 here is CASSLGKGQGANQPQHF. In DNA form, the CDR3 reads TGTGCCAGCAGCTTAGGGAAGGGACAGGGGGCGAATCAGCCCCAGCATTTT. The chain uses TRBV7-9 and TRBJ1-5, with 12 bases matching TRBD1. The J segment lost 4 bases and the V segment lost 1 base, leaving 5 bases of the junction unmatched. CDR3 length: 17 amino acids. Germline V lookup: CDR1 SEHNR, CDR2 FQNEAQ (reference sequence).

This clonotype has a handful of counts. V and J are TRBV20-1 and TRBJ1-5; TRBD1 aligns across 7 bases. Germline loops: CDR1 DFQATT, CDR2 SNEGSKA (reference sequence). CDR3 length: 17 amino acids. V lost 2 bases and J lost 0; bases outside the gene matches: 10. CDR3 protein: CSARPGGEIHSNQPQHF. In DNA form, the CDR3 reads TGCAGTGCTAGACCAGGGGGGGAAATCCATAGCAATCAGCCCCAGCATTTT.

The chain is built from TRBV29-1 and TRBJ2-1, with 7 bases aligning to TRBD1. Germline-derived CDR1 and CDR2 are SQVTM and ANQGSEA. The CDR3 runs to 16 residues. V lost 2 bases to trimming and J lost 9 bases; unmatched junction nucleotides: 16. CDR3 nucleotide sequence: TGCAGCGTTGAAAGGGAAGACAGGGCTGGGGTGGGTGAGCAGTTCTTC. It translates to CSVEREDRAGVGEQFF.

This clonotype came up many times. The chain uses TRBV12-3 or TRBV12-4 and TRBJ2-7; D possibly matches TRBD1 or TRBD2 (7 bases each). The CDR3 is made up of 14 amino acids. The V end was cut by 10 bases, the J end by 2 bases, with 18 bases between. CDR3 DNA: TGTGCCACCCGCAGGGGGGGAGGACCCTACGAGCAGTACTTC. Its translation is CATRRGGGPYEQYF.